This T cell receptor (beta chain) emerged from a study of radiation and T cells in renal cell carcinoma. Study information: Nephrectomy followed 15 Gy stereotactic body radiation by 4 weeks. Study results and caveats: In blood, top tumor clones expanded by 2 weeks, shrinking by 4.

Time point given: blood 2 weeks post-SBRT. Treatment specified: 15 Gy SBRT to primary tumor, nephrectomy 4 weeks later. After SBRT, blood was collected at 2 and 4 weeks, plus baseline. Clear cell pathology was present in this patient's renal cell carcinoma. Turning to this clone: The antigen remains unidentified.

Generated by immunoSEQ multiplex PCR, the TCRdb table keeps only in-frame clones and is missing some. The sample has tens of thousands of clones, roughly 72% seen once; the top ten hold roughly 7.4%. The V gene's germline CDR1 is SEHNR and CDR2 FQNEAQ (reference sequence). V dropped 4 bases and J dropped 4 bases, with 8 bases sitting between them. The CDR3 sequence is 13 residues long. The receptor was isolated from a man between 60 and 70 years old with renal cell carcinoma. This sequence joins TRBV7-9 and TRBJ1-5; D is unresolved. Sample: blood, taken from a patient whose treatment included radiotherapy and nephrectomy. The CDR3 sequence: CASSSGTNQPQHF. The CDR3 DNA reads as TGTGCCAGCAGCTCAGGTACAAATCAGCCCCAGCATTTT. The full variable domain, rest sourced from reference TRBV7-9 and TRBJ1-5, is DTGVSQNPRHKITKRGQNVTFRCDPISEHNRLYWYRQTLGQGPEFLTYFQNEAQLEKSRLLSDRFSAERPKGSFSTLEIQRTEQGDSAMYLCASSSGTNQPQHFGDGTRLSIL.